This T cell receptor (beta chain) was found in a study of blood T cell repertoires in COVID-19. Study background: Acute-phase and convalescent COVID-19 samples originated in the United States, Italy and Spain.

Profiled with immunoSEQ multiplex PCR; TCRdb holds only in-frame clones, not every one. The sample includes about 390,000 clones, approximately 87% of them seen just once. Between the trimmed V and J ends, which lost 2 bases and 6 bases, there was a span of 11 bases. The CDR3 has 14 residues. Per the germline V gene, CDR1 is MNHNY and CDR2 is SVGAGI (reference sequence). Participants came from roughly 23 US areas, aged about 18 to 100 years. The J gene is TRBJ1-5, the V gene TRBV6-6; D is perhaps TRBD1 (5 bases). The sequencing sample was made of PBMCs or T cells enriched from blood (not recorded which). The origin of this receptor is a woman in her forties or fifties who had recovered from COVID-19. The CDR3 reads CASSYPRVGQPQHF. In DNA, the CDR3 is TGTGCCAGCAGTTACCCCAGGGTGGGTCAGCCCCAGCATTTT.